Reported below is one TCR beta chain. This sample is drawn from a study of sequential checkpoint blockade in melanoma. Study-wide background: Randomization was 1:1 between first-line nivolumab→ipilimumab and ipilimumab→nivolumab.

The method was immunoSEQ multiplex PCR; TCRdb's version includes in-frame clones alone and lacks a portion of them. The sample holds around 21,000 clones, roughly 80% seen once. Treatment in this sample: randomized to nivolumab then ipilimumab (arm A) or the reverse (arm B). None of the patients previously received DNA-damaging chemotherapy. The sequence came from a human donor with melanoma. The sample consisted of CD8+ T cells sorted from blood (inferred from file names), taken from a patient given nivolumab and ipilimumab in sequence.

CDR3 in DNA: TGCGCCAGCAGCCAATACGGGACAGGCAAAGGTAGTTCTGAAGCTTTCTTT. It specifies CASSQYGTGKGSSEAFF. The J gene is TRBJ1-1, the V gene TRBV4-3, with 8 bases aligning to TRBD1. V was pared by 2 bases and J by 6 bases, with 14 bases of the junction left unmatched. From germline, CDR1 is LGHNA and CDR2 YSLEER. This CDR3 contains 17 residues.